This is a list of T cell receptor beta chains from one sample in a study of blood T cell repertoires in COVID-19. This table comes from immunoSEQ multiplex PCR, and its TCRdb copy is limited to in-frame clones, with some not included. The table shows 150,000 to 200,000 clones, with over 75% occurring only once. Sequencing used peripheral blood. The receptors here all came from a human donor with active or convalescent COVID-19. The donor label of this sample is uncertain. CDR3s include the opening cysteine and the closing phenylalanine or tryptophan. A D gene is named only where the DNA matches it firmly. Only some rows state a clone size, as once, few, many or a class for expanded clones.

cdr3_aa: CASSTGTAKETQYF
cdr3_nt: TGTGCCAGCAGTACCGGGACAGCTAAAGAGACCCAGTACTTC
d_call: TRBD1
clone_size: NA
j_call: TRBJ2-5
v_call: TRBV6-5

cdr3_aa: CATNPELKQYF
cdr3_nt: TGTGCCACCAATCCGGAGTTGAAACAGTACTTC
d_call: NA
clone_size: NA
j_call: TRBJ2-7
v_call: TRBV6-5

cdr3_aa: CASSLAAGQGNEKLFF
cdr3_nt: TGTGCCAGCAGCTTAGCGGCGGGACAGGGGAATGAAAAACTGTTTTTT
d_call: TRBD1
clone_size: NA
j_call: TRBJ1-4
v_call: TRBV7-9

cdr3_aa: CASSFLQGAKNIQYF
cdr3_nt: TGTGCCAGCAGCTTTTTGCAGGGAGCCAAAAACATTCAGTACTTC
d_call: NA
clone_size: NA
j_call: TRBJ2-4
v_call: TRBV5-4

cdr3_aa: CASIPPPTGLIGANVLTF
cdr3_nt: TGTGCCAGCATACCTCCCCCGACAGGGCTGATCGGGGCCAACGTCCTGACTTTC
d_call: TRBD1
clone_size: NA
j_call: TRBJ2-6
v_call: TRBV7-3

cdr3_aa: CASSVDGTGAYEQYF
cdr3_nt: TGTGCCAGCAGCGTAGATGGGACAGGAGCCTACGAGCAGTACTTC
d_call: TRBD1
clone_size: NA
j_call: TRBJ2-7
v_call: TRBV9

cdr3_aa: CASSAYRRGRTPLHF
cdr3_nt: TGTGCCAGCAGTGCCTACCGCCGCGGGAGGACACCCCTCCACTTT
d_call: NA
clone_size: NA
j_call: TRBJ1-6
v_call: TRBV25-1

cdr3_aa: CASRLGRLAGAGNEQFF
cdr3_nt: TGTGCCAGCCGCCTTGGTCGACTAGCGGGAGCGGGAAATGAGCAGTTCTTC
d_call: TRBD2
clone_size: NA
j_call: TRBJ2-1
v_call: TRBV19

cdr3_aa: CASSLVTSYGYTF
cdr3_nt: TGTGCCAGCAGCTTGGTAACGAGCTATGGCTACACCTTC
d_call: NA
clone_size: once
j_call: TRBJ1-2
v_call: TRBV5-6

cdr3_aa: CASSRGQGAAEAFF
cdr3_nt: TGCGCCAGCAGCCGGGGACAGGGGGCTGCTGAAGCTTTCTTT
d_call: TRBD1
clone_size: once
j_call: TRBJ1-1
v_call: TRBV5-1

cdr3_aa: CASSQEPLTGLGNTIYF
cdr3_nt: TGCGCCAGCAGCCAAGAGCCTTTGACAGGGTTGGGAAACACCATATATTTT
d_call: TRBD1
clone_size: NA
j_call: TRBJ1-3
v_call: TRBV4-1

cdr3_aa: CASSLTSGFTDTQYF
cdr3_nt: TGTGCCAGCAGCTTAACTAGCGGATTCACAGATACGCAGTATTTT
d_call: NA
clone_size: NA
j_call: TRBJ2-3
v_call: TRBV7-3

cdr3_aa: CASSPGASGSSGELFF
cdr3_nt: TGTGCCAGCAGCCCAGGGGCTAGCGGGTCGTCCGGGGAGCTGTTTTTT
d_call: TRBD2
clone_size: NA
j_call: TRBJ2-2
v_call: TRBV7-9

cdr3_aa: CAISRQDYNEQFF
cdr3_nt: TGTGCCATCAGTCGACAGGATTACAATGAGCAGTTCTTC
d_call: NA
clone_size: NA
j_call: TRBJ2-1
v_call: TRBV10-3

cdr3_aa: CASSLSPSPGTVSYEQYF
cdr3_nt: TGTGCCAGCAGCTTATCCCCCTCACCCGGGACAGTCTCCTACGAGCAGTACTTC
d_call: TRBD1
clone_size: NA
j_call: TRBJ2-7
v_call: TRBV7-6

cdr3_aa: CATSDTYTDTQYF
cdr3_nt: TGTGCCACCAGTGATACCTACACAGATACGCAGTATTTT
d_call: NA
clone_size: NA
j_call: TRBJ2-3
v_call: TRBV24-1

cdr3_aa: CASSLRLAGGLETQYF
cdr3_nt: TGTGCCAGCAGTCTAAGGCTAGCGGGGGGTCTAGAGACCCAGTACTTC
d_call: TRBD2
clone_size: NA
j_call: TRBJ2-5
v_call: TRBV27

cdr3_aa: CASSDRETQYF
cdr3_nt: TGTGCCAGCAGCGATCGGGAGACCCAGTACTTC
d_call: NA
clone_size: once
j_call: TRBJ2-5
v_call: TRBV7-6

cdr3_aa: CASGRKFAGGPQNNEQFF
cdr3_nt: TGTGCCAGCGGCCGTAAGTTTGCGGGAGGGCCCCAAAACAATGAGCAGTTCTTC
d_call: TRBD2
clone_size: once
j_call: TRBJ2-1
v_call: TRBV2

cdr3_aa: CASGTQGGNTEAFF
cdr3_nt: TGTGCCAGCGGTACACAGGGGGGGAACACTGAAGCTTTCTTT
d_call: TRBD1
clone_size: NA
j_call: TRBJ1-1
v_call: TRBV25-1

cdr3_aa: CASSHLRDYTDTQYF
cdr3_nt: TGTGCCAGCAGCCATTTAAGGGACTACACAGATACGCAGTATTTT
d_call: TRBD2
clone_size: NA
j_call: TRBJ2-3
v_call: TRBV3-1/TRBV3-2

cdr3_aa: CASSPRNRRDSPETEAFF
cdr3_nt: TGTGCCAGCAGCCCACGAAACCGACGGGACAGCCCCGAAACTGAAGCTTTCTTT
d_call: TRBD1
clone_size: NA
j_call: TRBJ1-1
v_call: TRBV3-1/TRBV3-2

cdr3_aa: CASSLGQWGYTF
cdr3_nt: TGTGCCAGCAGTTTAGGGCAGTGGGGCTACACCTTC
d_call: NA
clone_size: NA
j_call: TRBJ1-2
v_call: TRBV28

cdr3_aa: CASSIAGGEHEQYF
cdr3_nt: TGTGCCAGTAGTATAGCGGGAGGGGAGCACGAGCAGTACTTC
d_call: TRBD2
clone_size: few
j_call: TRBJ2-7
v_call: TRBV19

cdr3_aa: CASSQDRATYEQYF
cdr3_nt: TGCGCCAGCAGCCAAGACAGGGCGACCTACGAGCAGTACTTC
d_call: NA
clone_size: NA
j_call: TRBJ2-7
v_call: TRBV4-3

cdr3_aa: CASSGTSGGGGAGELFF
cdr3_nt: TGTGCCAGCAGCGGCACTAGCGGCGGGGGAGGTGCCGGGGAGCTGTTTTTT
d_call: TRBD2
clone_size: few
j_call: TRBJ2-2
v_call: TRBV9

cdr3_aa: CASSGKQGNQPQHF
cdr3_nt: TGTGCCAGCAGTGGAAAGCAGGGCAATCAGCCCCAGCATTTT
d_call: NA
clone_size: once
j_call: TRBJ1-5
v_call: TRBV2

cdr3_aa: CATQGGNTEAFF
cdr3_nt: TGTGCAACCCAAGGGGGAAACACTGAAGCTTTCTTT
d_call: NA
clone_size: NA
j_call: TRBJ1-1
v_call: TRBV10-3

cdr3_aa: CASSKRTEAFF
cdr3_nt: TGTGCCAGCAGTAAGAGGACTGAAGCTTTCTTT
d_call: NA
clone_size: once
j_call: TRBJ1-1
v_call: TRBV28

cdr3_aa: CASSPSGSILVAFF
cdr3_nt: TGTGCCAGCAGTCCCTCGGGATCGATACTTGTAGCTTTCTTT
d_call: NA
clone_size: few
j_call: TRBJ1-1
v_call: TRBV6-6

cdr3_aa: CASSPGLGSNQPQHF
cdr3_nt: TGTGCCAGCTCACCGGGACTAGGTAGCAATCAGCCCCAGCATTTT
d_call: NA
clone_size: NA
j_call: TRBJ1-5
v_call: TRBV18

cdr3_aa: CASSHIAGVAKNIQYF
cdr3_nt: TGTGCCAGCAGCCACATAGCGGGAGTAGCCAAAAACATTCAGTACTTC
d_call: TRBD2
clone_size: NA
j_call: TRBJ2-4
v_call: TRBV3-1/TRBV3-2

cdr3_aa: CATSTRDYNEQFF
cdr3_nt: TGTGCCACCAGTACCAGGGACTACAATGAGCAGTTCTTC
d_call: NA
clone_size: NA
j_call: TRBJ2-1
v_call: TRBV24-1

cdr3_aa: CASSPLAGGSYNEQFF
cdr3_nt: TGCGCCAGCAGCCCCCTAGCGGGAGGGTCCTACAATGAGCAGTTCTTC
d_call: TRBD2
clone_size: NA
j_call: TRBJ2-1
v_call: TRBV4-1

cdr3_aa: CATSAPQGVSYNEQFF
cdr3_nt: TGTGCCACCAGTGCCCCACAGGGAGTCTCCTACAATGAGCAGTTCTTC
d_call: NA
clone_size: few
j_call: TRBJ2-1
v_call: TRBV24-1

cdr3_aa: CASSLSHGQAWVNEQFF
cdr3_nt: TGTGCCAGCAGTTTATCGCATGGACAGGCATGGGTCAATGAGCAGTTCTTC
d_call: TRBD1
clone_size: NA
j_call: TRBJ2-1
v_call: TRBV28

cdr3_aa: CASSLGQGAPYEQYF
cdr3_nt: TGTGCCAGCAGCTTAGGACAGGGGGCGCCCTACGAGCAGTACTTC
d_call: TRBD1
clone_size: NA
j_call: TRBJ2-7
v_call: TRBV7-7